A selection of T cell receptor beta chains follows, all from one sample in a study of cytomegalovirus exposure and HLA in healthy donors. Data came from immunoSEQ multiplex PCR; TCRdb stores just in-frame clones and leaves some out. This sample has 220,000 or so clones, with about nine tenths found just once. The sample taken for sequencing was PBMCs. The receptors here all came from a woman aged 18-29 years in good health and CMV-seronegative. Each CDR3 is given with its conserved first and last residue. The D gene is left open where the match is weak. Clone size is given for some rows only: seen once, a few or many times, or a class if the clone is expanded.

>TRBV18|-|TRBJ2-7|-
TGTGCCAGCTCACCCAGGGGGGACAACAAATACGAGCAGTACTTC
CASSPRGDNKYEQYF
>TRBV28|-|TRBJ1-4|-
TGTGCCAGCAGTTTTCGGATCAGGGAAAAACTGTTTTTT
CASSFRIREKLFF
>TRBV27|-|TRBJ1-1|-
TGTGCCACTAGGAGGGGCGCGAGGGGCACTGAAGCTTTCTTT
CATRRGARGTEAFF
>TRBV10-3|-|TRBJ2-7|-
TGTGCCATCAGTTGGGAGTCCTACGAGCAGTACTTC
CAISWESYEQYF
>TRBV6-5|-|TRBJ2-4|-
TGTGCCAGCAGTCCCGGGACTCCCAACATTCAGTACTTC
CASSPGTPNIQYF
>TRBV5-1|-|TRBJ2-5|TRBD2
TGCGCCAGCAGTCACCTGACTAGCGGGAGGGCTGGGGAGACCCAGTACTTC
CASSHLTSGRAGETQYF
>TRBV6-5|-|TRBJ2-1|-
TGTGCCAGCAGTACTCCCGCCCATGTCAGCGGTGAGCAGTTCTTC
CASSTPAHVSGEQFF
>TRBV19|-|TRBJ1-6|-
TGTGCCAGTAGTATAAGGGGCGAAGATAATTCACCCCTCCACTTT
CASSIRGEDNSPLHF
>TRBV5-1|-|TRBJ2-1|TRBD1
TGCGCCAGCAGCTTGGTGGAGACAGGGTTACCATTCACCCTTTACAATGAGCAGTTCTTC
CASSLVETGLPFTLYNEQFF
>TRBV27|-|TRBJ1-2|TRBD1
TGTGCCAGCAGCCAGCTCCGACAGGGGAGCGTCTACACCTTC
CASSQLRQGSVYTF
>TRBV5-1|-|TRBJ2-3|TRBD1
TGCGCCAGCAGCGGACTCACAGGGGAGAATACGCAGTATTTT
CASSGLTGENTQYF
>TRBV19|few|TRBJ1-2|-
TGTGCCAGTAGTATAGGACAGACCTATGGCTACACCTTC
CASSIGQTYGYTF
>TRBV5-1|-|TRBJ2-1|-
TGCGCCAGCAGTCTCGGGGGAAATGAGCAGTTCTTC
CASSLGGNEQFF
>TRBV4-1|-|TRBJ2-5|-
TGCGCCAGCAGAAGGCAGGGCCCCCAAGAGACCCAGTACTTC
CASRRQGPQETQYF
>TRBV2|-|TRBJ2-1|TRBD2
TGTGCCAGCCTGACTAGCGGCATCCATAGCTCCTACAATGAGCAGTTCTTC
CASLTSGIHSSYNEQFF
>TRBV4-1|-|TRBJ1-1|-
TGCGCCAGCAGCCAAGTGAACTCCTGGGGGGTGCAGAACACTGAAGCTTTCTTT
CASSQVNSWGVQNTEAFF
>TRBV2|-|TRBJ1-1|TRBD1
TGTGCCAGCAGTGGCCGGGACAGGGACACTGAAGCTTTCTTT
CASSGRDRDTEAFF
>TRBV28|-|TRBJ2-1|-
TGTGCCAGCAGTTTAGTGTCGGGCACAGGGAATTACAATGAGCAGTTCTTC
CASSLVSGTGNYNEQFF